This entry features one TCR beta chain sequence. This specimen comes from a study of blood T cell repertoires in COVID-19. Background on the study: Acute and convalescent COVID-19 samples came from the United States, Italy and Spain. PBMCs, B-cell-depleted T cells, or T cells provided the cDNA or gDNA that made up the material.

The authors' processing: Estimation of nucleated cell counts was performed using reference gene primer amplification. Sequencing was performed with immunoSEQ multiplex PCR; in TCRdb, only in-frame clones are kept and a portion is missing. For V, J and clone size, that table is used; D and trimming come from the DNA. Of tens of thousands of clones detected, roughly 87% appear once; the ten largest clones hold approximately 19%. Looked up from germline, CDR1 is MNHEY and CDR2 is SVGEGT. The CDR3 is 15 residues long. V was pared by 2 bases and J by 6 bases, with 11 bases between. This TCR came from a human donor in a cohort sampled during active COVID-19. Sequencing was done on a sample of peripheral blood. The rearrangement links TRBV6-2 or TRBV6-3 to TRBJ1-6; no clear D. CDR3 protein: CASSYGLHLNSPLHF. The CDR3 region has the DNA TGTGCCAGCAGTTACGGACTCCATCTTAATTCACCCCTCCACTTT.